These 8 T cell receptor beta chains share one sample of origin, sequenced in a study of human thymus T cells. Method: immunoSEQ multiplex PCR; TCRdb's copy keeps in-frame clones and lacks some. The sample has 65,000 to 90,000 clones, roughly 94% seen once; the top ten hold 0.034%. Corrective cardiac surgery supplied the resected thymus tissue. The sequenced material came from thymus tissue. These receptor sequences come from a girl less than two years old with a congenital heart defect but otherwise immunologically healthy.

J is TRBJ2-5 and V is TRBV6-5; D may be TRBD1 or TRBD2 (6 bases each). CDR3 size: 15 residues. Per germline, CDR1 MNHEY and CDR2 SVGAGI. Deletions cut 0 bases from V and 5 bases from J, with 13 bases between. DNA for the CDR3: TGTGCCAGCAGTTACTCCCACAGGAGGGGGGAGACCCAGTACTTC. Amino acid sequence: CASSYSHRRGETQYF.

V is TRBV5-4 and J is TRBJ2-7, with 8 bases matching TRBD2. V dropped 4 bases and J dropped 3; count of bases not matched to a gene: 15. The CDR3 contains 17 residues. Per the germline V gene, CDR1 is SGHNT and CDR2 is YYREEE (reference sequence). CDR3 sequence (DNA): TGTGCCAGCAGCCCCCGCGGGGGGTCGGGAGGGCTCTACGAGCAGTACTTC. This gives the protein CASSPRGGSGGLYEQYF.

The chain employs TRBV7-7 and TRBJ1-3; 8 bases are shared with TRBD1. Germline loops: CDR1 SSHAT, CDR2 FNYEAQ (reference sequence). V lost 2 bases, J lost 0 bases, and 12 bases stayed unmatched. The CDR3 spans 19 residues. The CDR3 DNA sequence: TGTGCCAGCAGCTTATCCCCGACAGGGGCAAACCGCTCTGGAAACACCATATATTTT. Translation gives CASSLSPTGANRSGNTIYF.

The chain carries TRBV7-2 and TRBJ1-1; TRBD1 matches 9 bases. This CDR3 has 16 amino acids. The germline gives CDR1 SGHTA, CDR2 FQGNSA. Trimming took 5 bases from V and 5 from J; bases not matched to a gene: 12. The CDR3 coding sequence is TGTGCCAGCAGCCCTCGGAGGGACAGGGCTTTTACTGAAGCTTTCTTT. This translates into CASSPRRDRAFTEAFF.

The chain combines TRBV7-2 with TRBJ2-4; D gene uncertain. The V gene lost 5 bases and the J gene lost 1 base, with 12 bases spanning the gap. This CDR3 has 15 amino acids. CDR1 and CDR2 (germline): SGHTA, FQGNSA. CDR3 nucleotides: TGTGCCAGCAGCCCTTCTGAGGTGGCCAAAAACATTCAGTACTTC. It specifies CASSPSEVAKNIQYF.

The V and J genes are TRBV6-1 and TRBJ1-4; D gene ambiguous. Trimming removed 5 bases at V and 7 bases at J, with 8 bases between. The CDR3 has 12 amino acids. Germline CDR1 MNHNS, CDR2 SASEGT. The DNA for the CDR3 is TGTGCCAGCAGTCGCAGACTTGAAAAACTGTTTTTT. It is translated as CASSRRLEKLFF.

This chain uses TRBV18 with TRBJ2-4; D is undetermined. The germline CDR1 and CDR2 sequences are KGHSH and LQKENI. The CDR3 consists of 19 residues. Trimming removed 2 bases from V and 0 bases from J, with 20 bases in between. The CDR3 bases are TGTGCCAGCTCACCAGCGTCCACGGAGCCTAGACTAGCCAAAAACATTCAGTACTTC. Its translation is CASSPASTEPRLAKNIQYF.

This chain links TRBV10-1 with TRBJ2-7; 16 bases map to TRBD2. This CDR3 has 18 amino acids. Per the germline V gene, CDR1 is WNHNN and CDR2 is SYGVQD (reference sequence). V gave up 2 bases and J gave up 6 bases; unmatched junction bases: 10. CDR3: CASSEKGLAGGPLREQYF. The DNA of the CDR3 is TGCGCCAGCAGTGAGAAGGGACTAGCGGGAGGGCCGTTGCGCGAGCAGTACTTC.